The 15 T cell receptor beta chains presented below share a single source sample, sequenced in a study of Ad26.COV2.S vaccination and SARS-CoV-2 variants. Treatment given: roughly 19 received Ad26.COV2.S at low or high dose, single or two shots; roughly five received placebo; per-sample allocation not given. Sampling happened 63 days after the first vaccine or placebo injection. Here immunoSEQ multiplex PCR was the method, and the copy in TCRdb shows in-frame clones only, minus some. The top ten clones hold about 7.4% of a sample with about 400,000 clones, under 90% of them seen once. The source was peripheral blood, collected in a trial of Ad26.COV2.S vaccine versus placebo. Source of these receptors: a person between 18 and 65 years old who received the Ad26.COV2.S COVID-19 vaccine or a placebo.

The rearrangement links TRBV10-1 to TRBJ2-1; D unresolved. This CDR3 has 10 residues. V dropped 6 bases and J dropped 8 bases, with 5 bases sitting between them. Germline assignment: CDR1 WNHNN and CDR2 SYGVQD (reference sequence). CDR3 nucleotides: TGCGCCAGCAGGGGCGATGAGCAGTTCTTC. Its translation: CASRGDEQFF.

V usage is TRBV6-6 and J usage is TRBJ1-2; 9 bases map to TRBD1. In germline, CDR1 is MNHNY, CDR2 SVGAGI (reference sequence). The CDR3 extends over 13 amino acids. Losses at the gene ends were 5 bases for V and 2 bases for J; bases not matched to a gene: 0. The CDR3 sequence: CASSGQGNYGYTF. CDR3 coding DNA: TGTGCCAGCAGTGGACAGGGGAACTATGGCTACACCTTC.

V gene TRBV5-6 combines with J gene TRBJ2-6; D uncertain. V shed 1 base and J shed 0 bases, with 5 bases lying between them. Germline values: CDR1 SGHDT, CDR2 YYEEEE. CDR3 length equals 15 residues. This CDR3 is CASSLQASGANVLTF. CDR3 DNA: TGTGCCAGCAGCTTGCAGGCCTCTGGGGCCAACGTCCTGACTTTC.

The chain links TRBV19 to TRBJ1-3; D might be TRBD1 (5 bases). The germline V gene has CDR1 LNHDA and CDR2 SQIVND (reference sequence). The CDR3 has 14 amino acids. V gave up 8 bases and J gave up 4 bases, with 15 bases separating them. CDR3 protein: CASCGRVRGNTIYF. CDR3 DNA sequence: TGTGCCAGTTGTGGCAGGGTGAGAGGAAACACCATATATTTT.

Comment on this clone: The same CDR3 arises from other DNA sequences in this sample as well. CDR3 sequence reads: CASSLAGGADTQYF. For the CDR3, the DNA is TGTGCCAGCAGCTTAGCGGGAGGGGCAGATACGCAGTATTTT. The chain employs TRBV7-2 and TRBJ2-3; 7 nucleotides line up with TRBD2. CDR1 is SGHTA, CDR2 FQGNSA, per germline. The CDR3 sequence is 14 residues long. V lost 0 bases and J lost 4; bases outside the gene matches: 1.

This clone was detected once. The genes are TRBV27 and TRBJ1-1, with unresolved D. Trimming stripped 3 bases from V and 3 bases from J, with 8 bases between. The CDR3 sequence is 13 residues long. The germline V gene encodes CDR1 MNHEY and CDR2 SMNVEV (reference sequence). For the CDR3, the DNA is TGTGCCAGCAGTTTTAAGGTCCACACTGAAGCTTTCTTT. Residues: CASSFKVHTEAFF.

The chain employs TRBV7-2 and TRBJ2-2, with TRBD2 matching over 13 bases. The length of the CDR3 is 18 residues. The germline CDR1 and CDR2 sequences are SGHTA and FQGNSA. The junction had 9 bases not matched to a gene; V was cut back by 2 bases and J by 6 bases. DNA of the CDR3: TGTGCCAGCAGCTTAAAGACTAGCGGGGGGCCAGTGGCCGGGGAGCTGTTTTTT. Translating it yields CASSLKTSGGPVAGELFF.

The chain employs TRBV4-3 and TRBJ2-2; the match to TRBD1 covers 7 bases. V was clipped by 4 bases and J by 6 bases; unmatched bases: 5. The CDR3 is made up of 14 amino acids. Germline CDR1 reads LGHNA; CDR2 reads YSLEER. Written as DNA, the CDR3 is TGCGCCAGCAGCCGACAGGGTGGGTCCGGGGAGCTGTTTTTT. Amino acid sequence: CASSRQGGSGELFF.

The chain uses TRBV6-4 and TRBJ2-1; D gene unclear. The CDR3 totals 13 residues. The V gene's germline CDR1 is MRHNA and CDR2 SNTAGT. Trimming removed 2 bases from V and 11 bases from J, with 13 bases in between. The DNA of the CDR3 is TGTGCCAGCAGTGACCTAAGACAAAGTCAGCAGTTCTTC. This translates into CASSDLRQSQQFF.

V gene TRBV5-1 combines with J gene TRBJ1-6, with D possibly matching TRBD1 (5 bases). Trimming removed 0 bases from V and 8 bases from J, with 9 bases in between. Germline CDR1 is SGHRS and CDR2 is YFSETQ. This CDR3 contains 14 residues. The CDR3, as DNA: TGCGCCAGCAGCTTGGACAGGACCGATTCACCCCTCCACTTT. As protein: CASSLDRTDSPLHF. The variable domain in full, completed from reference TRBV5-1 and TRBJ1-6, reads KAGVTQTPRYLIKTRGQQVTLSCSPISGHRSVSWYQQTPGQGLQFLFEYFSETQRNKGNFPGRFSGRQFSNSRSEMNVSTLELGDSALYLCASSLDRTDSPLHFGNGTRLTVT.

To note about this clone: This CDR3 fails to terminate in the conserved phenylalanine or tryptophan, so it likely reflects a read error. It is unclear where the CDR3 begins or ends on the DNA, so no DNA is shown, and the CDR3 is as TCRdb lists it. V and J are TRBV6-2 or TRBV6-3 and TRBJ2-3; the table's D call of TRBD1 was not tested on the DNA. Ends included, the CDR3 has 11 residues. CDR1 MNHEY and CDR2 SVGEGT come from the germline V gene. CDR3 residues: CASSYPDSPVY.

This clone was seen a handful of times. The chain has TRBV3-1 (or the pseudogene TRBV3-2) and TRBJ2-3, with TRBD2 as a possible D gene (5 bases). CDR3 length: 14 residues. Germline lookup yields CDR1 LGHDT and CDR2 YNNKEL (reference sequence). V lost 5 bases to trimming and J lost 6 bases, with 15 bases between them. The CDR3 bases are TGTGCCAGCAGCTCGCGAGCGGCCGGGGATACGCAGTATTTT. It specifies CASSSRAAGDTQYF.

The chain has TRBV11-3 and TRBJ2-5; D is perhaps TRBD1 or TRBD2 (5 bases each). V dropped 4 bases and J dropped 7 bases, with 10 bases sitting between them. This CDR3 has 12 residues. Per germline, CDR1 SGHNT and CDR2 YENEEA. CDR3 bases: TGTGCCAGCAGCTCCCTGGGGGTGACCCAGTACTTC. Its protein product is CASSSLGVTQYF.

V and J are TRBV5-4 and TRBJ1-1; 8 nucleotides agree with TRBD1. Germline loops: CDR1 SGHNT, CDR2 YYREEE (reference sequence). After removal of 5 bases from V and 2 bases from J, the junction contained 5 bases not matched to a gene. The CDR3 contains 14 residues. CDR3 sequence reads: CASRRAGGNTEAFF. The CDR3 DNA sequence: TGTGCCAGCAGGAGAGCAGGGGGCAACACTGAAGCTTTCTTT.

The table lists this clone with a count of one. The gene calls are TRBV5-1 and TRBJ2-7; tentative D call: TRBD1 (8 bases). Germline V gene data show CDR1 as SGHRS and CDR2 as YFSETQ. The CDR3 has 13 residues. Trimming removed 3 bases at V and 10 bases at J, with 17 bases between. The DNA for the CDR3 is TGCGCCAGCAGCTCCCAGGGGGCGGGAGTCCAGTACTTC. This codes for CASSSQGAGVQYF.